These T cell receptor beta chains were read from a single sample in a study of cytotoxic CD8 clonotypes in ibrutinib-treated CLL. The table came from immunoSEQ multiplex PCR; TCRdb's copy has only in-frame clones and leaves some out. Seen here are under 200,000 clones, approximately 80% observed once, and the top ten hold over 4.5%. The source material was PBMCs, sampled after 24 months of ibrutinib treatment. The receptor source for this set is a human donor with chronic lymphocytic leukemia. The CDR3 runs from the conserved cysteine through the conserved F or W. A D gene is named only where the DNA matches it firmly. Not all rows give a size; the values are once, few, many and, for expanded clones, a class.

CDR3 protein: CASSVVATPYEQYF
CDR3 DNA: TGTGCCAGCAGCGTAGTTGCGACTCCCTACGAGCAGTACTTC
J gene: TRBJ2-7
D gene: NA
clone size: NA
V gene: TRBV9

CDR3 protein: CASSLAGGRSSGANVLTF
CDR3 DNA: TGTGCCAGCAGCTTAGCGGGGGGGCGGAGCTCTGGGGCCAACGTCCTGACTTTC
J gene: TRBJ2-6
D gene: NA
clone size: NA
V gene: TRBV7-6

CDR3 protein: CAVRDSLNTGELFF
CDR3 DNA: TGTGCCGTCCGGGACAGCCTGAACACCGGGGAGCTGTTTTTT
J gene: TRBJ2-2
D gene: TRBD1
clone size: NA
V gene: TRBV7-3

CDR3 protein: CATLNIEPYEQYF
CDR3 DNA: TGTGCCACCCTCAATATCGAACCCTACGAGCAGTACTTC
J gene: TRBJ2-7
D gene: NA
clone size: NA
V gene: TRBV28

CDR3 protein: CASSFSPNSYEQYF
CDR3 DNA: TGTGCCAGCAGCTTTTCCCCGAACTCCTACGAGCAGTACTTC
J gene: TRBJ2-7
D gene: NA
clone size: NA
V gene: TRBV11-3

CDR3 protein: CSVRNSGSYEQYF
CDR3 DNA: TGCAGCGTTAGGAATAGCGGGAGTTACGAGCAGTACTTC
J gene: TRBJ2-7
D gene: TRBD2
clone size: once
V gene: TRBV29-1

CDR3 protein: CASSFDPRLAGGDEQFF
CDR3 DNA: TGTGCCAGCAGTTTTGATCCACGACTAGCGGGAGGGGATGAGCAGTTCTTC
J gene: TRBJ2-1
D gene: TRBD2
clone size: NA
V gene: TRBV27

CDR3 protein: CASSSSGPYEQYF
CDR3 DNA: TGTGCCAGTAGCAGCTCCGGACCATACGAGCAGTACTTC
J gene: TRBJ2-7
D gene: NA
clone size: NA
V gene: TRBV7-2

CDR3 protein: CASSQDKAGGWYGYTF
CDR3 DNA: TGTGCCAGCAGCCAAGATAAAGCAGGGGGCTGGTATGGCTACACCTTC
J gene: TRBJ1-2
D gene: TRBD1
clone size: NA
V gene: TRBV14

CDR3 protein: CSLTGGQETQYF
CDR3 DNA: TGCAGCCTCACGGGGGGTCAAGAGACCCAGTACTTC
J gene: TRBJ2-5
D gene: TRBD2
clone size: NA
V gene: TRBV29-1